The clone carrying this T cell receptor beta chain has just a few counts. Its antigen is undetermined. Researchers prepared the TCRbeta library using unique molecular identifiers, the study reports. MiXCR was run by TCRdb on the PCR reads, yielding one entry per CDR3 protein. The table includes some 290,000 distinct CDR3 sequences, roughly 21% detected once. The record originates from a study of T-cell reconstitution after alpha-beta-depleted transplantation in children. Overall study findings and caveats: It was reported that alpha-beta T cells came from several hundred expanded graft clones (about two months after transplant). After one year, T-cell counts and TCRbeta diversity mostly came from new T cells.

The V gene lost 1 base and the J gene lost 3 bases, with 10 bases spanning the gap. Germline assignment: CDR1 SGHRS and CDR2 YFSETQ. The CDR3 consists of 14 residues. This chain joins TRBV5-1 and TRBJ2-5; D unclear. The starting material was PBMCs, mostly from graft donor cells, obtained 180 days after TCRalphabeta/CD19-depleted stem cell transplant. The receptor comes from a male patient between 5 and 17 years old who had a stem cell transplant for acute lymphoblastic leukemia, so the T cells may come from the graft donor. In DNA form, the CDR3 reads TGCGCCAGCAGCTTGACTGGTGGTAAAGAGACCCAGTACTTC. Amino acids: CASSLTGGKETQYF.